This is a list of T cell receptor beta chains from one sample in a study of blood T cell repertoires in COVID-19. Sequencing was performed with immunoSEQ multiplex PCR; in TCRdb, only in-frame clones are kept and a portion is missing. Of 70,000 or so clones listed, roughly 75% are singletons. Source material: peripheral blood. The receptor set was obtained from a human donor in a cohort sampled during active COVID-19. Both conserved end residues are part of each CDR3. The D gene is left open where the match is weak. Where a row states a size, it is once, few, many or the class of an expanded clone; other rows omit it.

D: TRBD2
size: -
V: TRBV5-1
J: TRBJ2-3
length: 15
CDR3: CASSLLAGRTDTQYF
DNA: TGCGCCAGCAGCTTGCTAGCGGGGCGCACAGATACGCAGTATTTT

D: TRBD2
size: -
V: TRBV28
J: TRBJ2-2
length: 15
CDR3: CASRLGTSVTGELFF
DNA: TGTGCCAGCAGACTCGGGACTAGCGTCACCGGGGAGCTGTTTTTT

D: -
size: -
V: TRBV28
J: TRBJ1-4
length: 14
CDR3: CASSFGGAYEKLFF
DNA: TGTGCCAGCAGTTTCGGGGGGGCTTATGAAAAACTGTTTTTT

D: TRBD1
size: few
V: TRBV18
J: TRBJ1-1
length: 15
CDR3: CASSTRDRMNTEAFF
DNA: TGTGCCAGCTCAACCCGGGACAGGATGAACACTGAAGCTTTCTTT

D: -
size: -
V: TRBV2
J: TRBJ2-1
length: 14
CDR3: CASSEGLHYNEQFF
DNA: TGTGCCAGCAGTGAAGGACTCCACTACAATGAGCAGTTCTTC

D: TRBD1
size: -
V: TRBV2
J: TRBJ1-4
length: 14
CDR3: CASSAGQVAEKLFF
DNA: TGTGCCAGCAGTGCGGGACAGGTTGCTGAAAAACTGTTTTTT

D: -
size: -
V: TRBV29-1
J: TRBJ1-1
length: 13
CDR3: CSVEGQVNTEAFF
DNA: TGCAGCGTTGAGGGCCAGGTGAACACTGAAGCTTTCTTT

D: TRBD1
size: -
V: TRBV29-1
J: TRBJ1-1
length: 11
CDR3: CSVITGVMAFF
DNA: TGCAGCGTGATAACAGGGGTTATGGCTTTCTTT

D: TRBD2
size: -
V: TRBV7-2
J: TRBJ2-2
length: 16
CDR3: CASSSQAGVGTGELFF
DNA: TGTGCCAGCAGCTCCCAAGCGGGGGTCGGTACCGGGGAGCTGTTTTTT

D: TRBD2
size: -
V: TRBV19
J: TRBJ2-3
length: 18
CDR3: CASRRGLAGGGITDTQYF
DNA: TGTGCCAGTAGGCGCGGACTAGCGGGAGGAGGTATCACAGATACGCAGTATTTT